The source of this T cell receptor (beta chain) is a study of T cells after yellow fever vaccination. The authors made TCR cDNA by 5'RACE template switching, adding a universal primer site and UMIs. A single record per CDR3 protein comes from TCRdb applying MiXCR to the 5' RACE reads. The repertoire holds over 150,000 distinct CDR3 sequences, with under 7.5% as singletons. This clonotype was detected ten times or more. Its cognate antigen is unknown. General study points: Highly abundant clonotypes carried over from the bulk population could end up in FACS-sorted repertoires as contaminants. Most primary-vaccination clones reappeared after the booster (approximately 95% CD4, roughly 88% CD8). Only a minor proportion of clonotypes was detected across both CD4 and CD8 compartments.

The sample was CD4+ T cells sorted from PBMCs, taken about 5 days after the first yellow fever vaccination. The receptor comes from a man younger than 35 who received the YFV17D yellow fever vaccine.

The CDR3 sequence: CASRRRTGSTDTQYF. The CDR3 DNA sequence: TGCGCCAGCAGACGCCGGACAGGGAGCACAGATACGCAGTATTTT. J is TRBJ2-3 and V is TRBV5-1, with 8 bases matching TRBD1. The CDR3 is 15 residues long. Per germline, CDR1 SGHRS and CDR2 YFSETQ. V gave up 5 bases and J gave up 0 bases; unmatched junction bases: 5.